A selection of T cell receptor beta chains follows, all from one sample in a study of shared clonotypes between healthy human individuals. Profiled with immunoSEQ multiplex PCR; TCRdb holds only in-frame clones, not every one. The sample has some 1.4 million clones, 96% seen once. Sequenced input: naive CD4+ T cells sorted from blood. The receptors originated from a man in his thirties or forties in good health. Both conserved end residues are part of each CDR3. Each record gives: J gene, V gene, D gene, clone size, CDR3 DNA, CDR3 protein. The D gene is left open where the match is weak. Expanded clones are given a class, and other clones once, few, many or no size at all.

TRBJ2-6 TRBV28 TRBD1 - TGTGCCAGCAGGGGGCCGGGACAGGCCCTCTCTGGGGCCAACGTCCTGACTTTC CASRGPGQALSGANVLTF
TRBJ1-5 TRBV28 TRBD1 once TGTGCCAGCAGCCGGACAGGGTTGGCTCAGCCCCAGCATTTT CASSRTGLAQPQHF
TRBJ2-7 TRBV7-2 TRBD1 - TGTGCCAGCAGCCGCCCTGGTCGTCGCTACAGGGGCTCCTACGAGCAGTACTTC CASSRPGRRYRGSYEQYF
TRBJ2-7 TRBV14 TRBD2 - TGTGCCAGCAGCCAAGATCTGGTAGCGGGACGATCCTACGAGCAGTACTTC CASSQDLVAGRSYEQYF
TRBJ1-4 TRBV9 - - TGTGCCAGCAGCGGGGCGAGGGGGGAAAAACTGTTTTTT CASSGARGEKLFF
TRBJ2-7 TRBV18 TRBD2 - TGTGCCAGCTCACGTACCGGGACTAGCGGGAACTACGAGCAGTACTTC CASSRTGTSGNYEQYF
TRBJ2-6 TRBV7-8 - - TGTGCCAGCAGCTTAACGGGGGCTGGGGCCAACGTCCTGACTTTC CASSLTGAGANVLTF
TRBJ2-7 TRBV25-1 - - TGTGCCAGCAGTCGGACTCACAACTACGAGCAGTACTTC CASSRTHNYEQYF
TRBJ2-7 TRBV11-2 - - TGTGCCAGCAGCTTGCGACTACTTTGGGAGCAGTACTTC CASSLRLLWEQYF
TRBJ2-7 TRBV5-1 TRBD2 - TGCGCCAGCAGCTTGGTTGCTACTAGCGACCTCCTGGAGCAGTACTTC CASSLVATSDLLEQYF
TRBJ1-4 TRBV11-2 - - TGTGCCAGCAGCTCCCCAGGGGTTTTTGAAAAACTGTTTTTT CASSSPGVFEKLFF
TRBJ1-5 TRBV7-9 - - TGTGCCAGCAGCTTAGTTCCAGGGGGCAATCAGCCCCAGCATTTT CASSLVPGGNQPQHF
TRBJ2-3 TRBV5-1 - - TGCGCCAGCAGCCCCGAAGGCAGAAGCACAGATACGCAGTATTTT CASSPEGRSTDTQYF
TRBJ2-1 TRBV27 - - TGTGCCAGCAGTCATACCCCGATTCTTCACAATGAGCAGTTCTTC CASSHTPILHNEQFF
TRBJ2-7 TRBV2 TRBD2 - TGTGCCAGCAGTGAAGCGCTTCGGGGACTAGCGGGCGGCGGGTACGAGCAGTACTTC CASSEALRGLAGGGYEQYF
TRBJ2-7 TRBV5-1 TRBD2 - TGCGCCAGCAGCTTGGAGCTAGCGGGAGGTTACGAGCAGTACTTC CASSLELAGGYEQYF
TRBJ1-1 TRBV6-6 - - TGTGCCAGCAGTTATTTCACCGGGCCCTCGGCAACTGAAGCTTTCTTT CASSYFTGPSATEAFF
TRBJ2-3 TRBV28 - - TGTGCAGGGTTAATCAGCGGCTCAAGCACAGATACGCAGTATTTT CAGLISGSSTDTQYF
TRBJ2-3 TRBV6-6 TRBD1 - TGTGCCAGCAGTTACGAGGGGGCGATGAGCACAGATACGCAGTATTTT CASSYEGAMSTDTQYF
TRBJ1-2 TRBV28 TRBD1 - TGTGCCAGCAGTTTAGTGGGACAGGGGCTTTATGGCTACACCTTC CASSLVGQGLYGYTF
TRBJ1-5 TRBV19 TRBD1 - TGTGCCAGTAGTACGACAGGGGGAGGGGGCAATCAGCCCCAGCATTTT CASSTTGGGGNQPQHF
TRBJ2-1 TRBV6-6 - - TGTGCCAGCAGTTACTCCAGCGTACCCTACAATGAGCAGTTCTTC CASSYSSVPYNEQFF
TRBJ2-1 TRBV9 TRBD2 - TGTGCCAGCAGCGCTACCGGGACTAGCGGGAGCAATGAGCAGTTCTTC CASSATGTSGSNEQFF
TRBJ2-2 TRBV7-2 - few TGTGCCAGCCGGAAGTCGTTGACGGCTTCTTTCACCGGGGAGCTGTTTTTT CASRKSLTASFTGELFF
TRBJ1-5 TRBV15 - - TGTGCCACCAGCAGAGATCTGGGTAGGGATCAGCCCCAGCATTTT CATSRDLGRDQPQHF
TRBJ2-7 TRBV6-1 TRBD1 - TGTGCCAGCAGAACCGGGACAGTCAAAATCTACGAGCAGTACTTC CASRTGTVKIYEQYF
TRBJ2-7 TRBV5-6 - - TGTGCCAGCAGCTTGATGGCGGAGAGCTACGAGCAGTACTTC CASSLMAESYEQYF
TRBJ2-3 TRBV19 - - TGTGCCAGTCAAAGCAAAGACAGAGAACCCACAGATACGCAGTATTTT CASQSKDREPTDTQYF
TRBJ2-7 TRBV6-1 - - TGTGCCAGCAGTGAAGACCCCGGGCGGCGCTACGAGCAGTACTTC CASSEDPGRRYEQYF
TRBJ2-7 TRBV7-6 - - TGTGCCAGCAGCACTGGGGACGGGCAGTACTTC CASSTGDGQYF
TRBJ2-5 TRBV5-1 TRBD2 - TGCGCCAGCAGCTTGGGACTAGCGGGAGGGCCTTCAGAGACCCAGTACTTC CASSLGLAGGPSETQYF
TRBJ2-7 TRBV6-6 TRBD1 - TGTGCCAGCAGCCAGGGACAGCTCTACGAGCAGTACTTC CASSQGQLYEQYF
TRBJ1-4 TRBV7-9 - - TGTGCCAGCAGCACACGACAGGCGCCTGGTGAAAAACTGTTTTTT CASSTRQAPGEKLFF
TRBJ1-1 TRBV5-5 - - TGTGCCAGCAGCTTGGGTTTTTGGGGAACAGGAACTGAAGCTTTCTTT CASSLGFWGTGTEAFF
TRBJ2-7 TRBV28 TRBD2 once TGTGCCAGCAGTTCACATACTAGCGGGAGTGCCTACGAGCAGTACTTC CASSSHTSGSAYEQYF
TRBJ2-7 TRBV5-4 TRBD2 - TGTGCCAGCAGCCTCGATATGGGAGGGTCCTACGAGCAGTACTTC CASSLDMGGSYEQYF
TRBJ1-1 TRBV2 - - TGTGCCAGCACCTCCAACCGACCATTTGGGAACACTGAAGCTTTCTTT CASTSNRPFGNTEAFF
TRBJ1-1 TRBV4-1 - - TGCGCCAGCAGCCCGGCCAGGGGTTCCGGGGCTTTCTTT CASSPARGSGAFF
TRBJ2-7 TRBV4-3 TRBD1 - TGCGCCAGCAGCCAAGGGACAGGGGGCCCCAGGAACGAGCAGTACTTC CASSQGTGGPRNEQYF
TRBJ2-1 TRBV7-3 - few TGTGCCAGCAGCTTGTCTTTTCGAGGCGATGAGCAGTTCTTC CASSLSFRGDEQFF
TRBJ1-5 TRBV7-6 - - TGTGCCAGCAGCTTAGGACGCGGTCAGCCCCAGCATTTT CASSLGRGQPQHF
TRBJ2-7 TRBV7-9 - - TGTGCCAGCAGCCTAGAGGCGGGTTGGTACGAGCAGTACTTC CASSLEAGWYEQYF
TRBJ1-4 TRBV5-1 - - TGCGCCAGCAGCTTGGCAGGGGTTACTAATGAAAAACTGTTTTTT CASSLAGVTNEKLFF
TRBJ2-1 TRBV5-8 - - TGTGCCAGCAGCCGGGACGGGCTAATTAATGAGCAGTTCTTC CASSRDGLINEQFF
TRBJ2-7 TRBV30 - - TGTGCCTGGCGAGGGTCTATGGGCGAGCAGTACTTC CAWRGSMGEQYF
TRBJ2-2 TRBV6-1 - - TGTGCCAGCAGTGTGACCAAGCTAGCCGGGGAGCTGTTTTTT CASSVTKLAGELFF
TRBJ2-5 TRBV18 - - TGTGCCAGCTCACTAGACTGGGGGCAAGAGACCCAGTACTTC CASSLDWGQETQYF
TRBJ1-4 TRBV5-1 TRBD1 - TGCGCAGGCGACCGACACAGGGGCGGACGCGAAAAACTGTTTTTT CAGDRHRGGREKLFF
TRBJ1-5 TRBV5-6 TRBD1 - TGTGCCAGCAGCAAAGACAGGGGTAGCAATCAGCCCCAGCATTTT CASSKDRGSNQPQHF
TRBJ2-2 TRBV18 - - TGTGCCAGCTCACAGGGGACCTCGAACACCGGGGAGCTGTTTTTT CASSQGTSNTGELFF
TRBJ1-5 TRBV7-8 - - TGTGCCAGCAGCTTTTCAAAGAACAGCCCGCAAAATCAGCCCCAGCATTTT CASSFSKNSPQNQPQHF
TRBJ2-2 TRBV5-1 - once TGCGCCAGCAGCTTGGGAGATGCCGGGGAGCTGTTTTTT CASSLGDAGELFF
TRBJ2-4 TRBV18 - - TGTGCCAGCTCACCGCTGGGGTGGCTAGCCAAAAACATTCAGTACTTC CASSPLGWLAKNIQYF
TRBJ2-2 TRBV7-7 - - TGTGCTAGCAGCTCTGGGGGGGGCCCCGGGGAGCTGTTTTTT CASSSGGGPGELFF
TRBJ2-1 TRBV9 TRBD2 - TGTGCCAGCAGCGCGCGAACTAGCGGGAGAGGGAATGAGCAGTTCTTC CASSARTSGRGNEQFF
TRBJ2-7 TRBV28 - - TGTGCCAGCAGTCCGACCACGTACGAGCAGTACTTC CASSPTTYEQYF